This TCR beta chain was obtained from a study of T cells in Graves' hyperthyroidism and ophthalmopathy (dated by TCRdb to about 2019). Study-level background: Peripheral blood was sampled at the time of initial diagnosis, prior to any treatment. TCR V-J signatures able to tell the groups apart were searched for in a discovery cohort of 95 or so patients, of whom over 40 had Graves' ophthalmopathy and around 58 had stable Graves' hyperthyroidism. Whether ophthalmopathy could be predicted prospectively was tested in an independent validation cohort made up of roughly 19 hyperthyroidism patients plus 17 patients who later progressed to ophthalmopathy. The 95 to 100 discovery patients were divided at random into training and test sets in a 7:3 ratio. In addition, the study compared T-cell repertoires in thyroid tissue and in blood from several Graves' hyperthyroidism patients. Once sampling was done, hyperthyroidism patients were given methimazole at a starting dose of 30 mg daily, whereas ophthalmopathy patients were given high-dose intravenous methylprednisolone. The paper reports TCR Vbeta CDR3 sequencing of roughly 140 peripheral blood samples: approximately 41 ophthalmopathy, roughly 80 hyperthyroidism and approximately 17 progressor patients.

Worth noting for this clonotype: No antigen is known for it. The sample holds no much larger clone one base away, and base qualities are not on file.

Trimming takes 5 bases from V and 0 bases from J, and the germline ends sit 10 bases apart. From the cysteine up to the phenylalanine, the CDR3 has a length of 14 residues. Only CDR3 DNA remains: 42 bases, in frame from the first base. Reading the germline V gene gives CDR1 SGHVS and CDR2 FQNEAQ. General findings and caveats noted by the study authors: In cross-validation, a model built on a 13 V-J signature told ophthalmopathy apart from stable hyperthyroidism with over 85% sensitivity and around 81% specificity, and in testing the same model reached 80%/75%. Blood samples also contained most of the expanded thyroid clonotypes (frequency above 0.001), which suggests that blood repertoires may reflect thyroid immune responses. In validation, the model predicted progression to ophthalmopathy with around 71% sensitivity and roughly 75% specificity, a median of roughly seven months before onset. No statistical method was used to set the sample size in advance, and investigators knew the group allocation.

Amplification of TCR beta CDR3 regions was carried out from RNA transcripts. For the first round of RT-PCR on the TCR CDR3, the HTBI primer set was used together with the Qiagen OneStep RT-PCR kit. The libraries were constructed in a second round of multiplex PCR and then size-selected and purified. Sequencing of the libraries was done on an Illumina HiSeq2000 using paired-end 100 bp reads. The authors' pipeline ran thus. SOAPnuke was used to process the raw data, with reads discarded if the reads contained adapters or uncalled bases, had a mean Phred below 15, or lacked an exact constant-primer or identifier match. High-quality paired reads were merged with COPE v1.2.5, and unique nucleotide sequences were defined as clonotypes. MiTCR v1.1 was used to align the clonotypes against IMGT TRBV, TRBD and TRBJ reference segments. Only V-J combinations with frequency above 0.0001, covering 98% to 99.2% of repertoires, were analysed. A TCS score was defined as the ratio between F50 (clonal expansion) and ExV (chaos), using BLOSUM62-based TCRdist between CDR3 peptides within each V-J. Welch's t-statistics and random forest reduced around 510 V-J features to 13, which were used in a naive Bayes classifier (R e1071). TCRdb applied fastp at Q25 and MiXCR to the public reads, then kept only in-frame beta chains. Rows matching on CDR3 protein sequence are summarized as one entry with the most common DNA and genes. TCRdb, not the original authors, processed these V and J calls. A total of 300,000 or so distinct CDR3 sequences appear in this sample, approximately 15% of them only once. The ten largest clones add up to 33% of the sample.

Stable Graves' hyperthyroidism was defined as the absence of progression to ophthalmopathy over 18 months of follow-up. The hyperthyroidism patients were between 18 and 65 years old and newly diagnosed, with a disease duration of less than 2 months. Any patient with an uncontrolled infection, another autoimmune disease, pregnancy or lactation was excluded. Diagnoses were based on clinical symptoms, serum thyroxine and TRAb, thyroid ultrasound and orbital computed tomography. Ficoll-Paque density gradient centrifugation was used to isolate PBMCs from around 9.1 ml of fresh peripheral blood. Total RNA was extracted with Trizol reagent, and quality was checked on an Agilent 2100 Bioanalyzer.

The specimen sequenced was blood. The chain uses TRBV7-8 and TRBJ1-2; the D gene lacks a confident call. This receptor was obtained from a man aged 25-45 years with Graves' hyperthyroidism. The DNA sequence is given as TGTGCCAGCAGCGAAGATCTTGCTAACTATGGCTACACCTTC. Its translation is CASSEDLANYGYTF.